This TCR beta chain originates from a study of patients and donors after allogeneic stem cell transplantation. TCRdb independently ran MiXCR on the RT-PCR reads; one entry per CDR3 protein. The table has more than 850,000 distinct CDR3 sequences, roughly 18% seen once; the top ten hold 6%. Germline-derived CDR1 and CDR2 are MNHEY and SMNVEV (reference sequence). Trimming at V came to 5 bases and at J to 6 bases, leaving 7 bases not matched to a gene. The CDR3 consists of 15 residues. This clonotype occurred a few times. The clonotype comes from a human donor who was either an allogeneic HSCT recipient or a stem cell or donor lymphocyte infusion donor (not recorded which). It is not recorded whose cells these are; they may come from a transplant donor. The V gene is TRBV27, the J gene TRBJ2-2; 9 positions agree with TRBD1. The sequencing sample was made of blood, either unsorted or a sorted T cell fraction (not recorded which). CDR3 amino acids: CASSPGTGTAGELFF. The CDR3 DNA reads TGTGCCAGCAGTCCCGGGACAGGGACGGCCGGGGAGCTGTTTTTT.